This T cell receptor beta chain was obtained from a study of cytomegalovirus exposure and HLA in healthy donors. Study summary: Earlier, 150 million to 200 million T cells were analyzed, and about 100 million unique TCR beta sequences were found among them. Around 79 million unique TCRs, all from HLA-typed donors, were included in an early release of the data.

The PCR had 60 Vbeta and 13 Jbeta primers. Repertoires were generated with immunoSEQ multiplex PCR, while TCRdb's copy carries only in-frame clones and drops some. The sample lists 80,000 to 95,000 clones, about 68% occurring once. Though nominally healthy at sampling, donors likely had unrecorded immune exposures. Germline lookup yields CDR1 MGHRA and CDR2 YSYEKL. The CDR3 sequence is 17 residues long. Trimming shortened V by 1 base and J by 6 bases, and 22 bases separated the two germline ends. This TCR came from a human donor in good health. The sequenced sample consisted of PBMCs. This chain links TRBV4-1 with TRBJ2-7, with unresolved D. CDR3 in DNA: TGCGCCAGCAGCCAAGGTACCACAGAGCCCCGGCTTAGCGAGCAGTACTTC. Translation gives CASSQGTTEPRLSEQYF.